Presented here are 28 T cell receptor beta chains from one specimen sequenced in a study of OX40 agonist ivuxolimab in advanced cancers. Only in-frame clones appear in the TCRdb table, and some are missing; sequencing was by immunoSEQ multiplex PCR. The data hold 70,000 to 90,000 clones, with about 87% observed a single time. The sequencing here drew on CD4+ or CD8+ T cells sorted from blood, taken in a trial of the OX40 agonist ivuxolimab. These receptors were taken from an adult with an advanced solid tumor such as melanoma, head and neck, liver or kidney cancer.

A single count supports this clone. V is TRBV27 and J is TRBJ2-7; D is undetermined. Per germline, CDR1 MNHEY and CDR2 SMNVEV (reference sequence). The ends were cut back, 4 bases at V and 3 bases at J, with 19 bases in the middle. The CDR3 runs 16 residues. The CDR3 spells CASSSFQTVYSYEQYF. The CDR3 nucleotides are TGTGCCAGCAGTTCGTTCCAGACCGTTTACAGCTACGAGCAGTACTTC.

The V and J genes are TRBV4-2 and TRBJ1-5; D is uncertain. The CDR3 has 12 residues. Per germline, CDR1 LGHNA and CDR2 YNFKEQ. V dropped 0 bases and J dropped 5 bases, with 2 bases sitting between them. The DNA of the CDR3 is TGTGCCAGCAGCCAAGAGGATCAGCCCCAGCATTTT. Translating gives CASSQEDQPQHF.

The J gene is TRBJ1-6, the V gene TRBV5-4; 7 bases are a match to TRBD1. The CDR3 consists of 14 residues. Per the germline V gene, CDR1 is SGHNT and CDR2 is YYREEE (reference sequence). V was pared by 3 bases and J by 8 bases, with 5 bases of the junction left unmatched. The CDR3 sequence: CASSSTGLDSPLHF. DNA of the CDR3: TGTGCCAGCAGCTCGACAGGGCTGGATTCACCCCTCCACTTT.

The chain recombines TRBV4-1 with TRBJ1-4; D remains ambiguous. CDR1 and CDR2 (germline): MGHRA, YSYEKL. The length of the CDR3 is 16 residues. Trimming removed 0 bases from V and 0 bases from J, with 8 bases in between. CDR3 DNA sequence: TGCGCCAGCAGCCAAGATCCCCCCGCAACTAATGAAAAACTGTTTTTT. Its translation: CASSQDPPATNEKLFF.

The V and J genes are TRBV7-3 and TRBJ1-1; D is uncertain. The CDR3 extends over 13 amino acids. With 4 bases removed from V and 5 bases from J, the gap between germline ends came to 11 bases. Per germline, CDR1 SGHTA and CDR2 FQGTGA. The DNA for the CDR3 is TGTGCCAGCAGCTCCAACCGGGGTACTGAAGCTTTCTTT. As protein: CASSSNRGTEAFF. Looking up the rest from reference TRBV7-3 and TRBJ1-1 gives the full variable domain: GAGVSQTPSNKVTEKGKYVELRCDPISGHTALYWYRQSLGQGPEFLIYFQGTGAADDSGLPNDRFFAVRPEGSVSTLKIQRTERGDSAVYLCASSSNRGTEAFFGQGTRLTVV.

The chain joins TRBV19 to TRBJ1-1; 7 nucleotides match TRBD1. CDR1 is LNHDA, CDR2 SQIVND, per germline (reference sequence). Trimming at V came to 10 bases and at J to 3 bases, leaving 14 bases not matched to a gene. The CDR3 consists of 15 residues. CDR3 nucleotides: TGTGCCAACCCCTCAATTCAGGGGGTTGACACTGAAGCTTTCTTT. Amino acids: CANPSIQGVDTEAFF.

V and J are TRBV4-2 and TRBJ1-5; D remains unclear. The CDR3 totals 17 residues. The V gene's germline CDR1 is LGHNA and CDR2 YNFKEQ. V was clipped by 0 bases and J by 7 bases, with 19 bases between them. The CDR3: CASSQESPGAFEQPQHF. The CDR3 region has the DNA TGTGCCAGCAGCCAAGAAAGTCCGGGCGCCTTCGAACAGCCCCAGCATTTT.

The chain employs TRBV7-2 and TRBJ1-2, with TRBD1 matching 7 bases. This CDR3 contains 15 residues. With 5 bases clipped from V and 4 bases from J, the junction kept 10 bases outside the gene matches. CDR1 and CDR2 from the germline V gene are SGHTA and FQGNSA. CDR3 bases: TGTGCCAGCAGCCAACAAACAGGGGCTGGCTATGGCTACACCTTC. It is translated as CASSQQTGAGYGYTF.

This sequence joins TRBV9 and TRBJ2-2; no reliable D call. Looked up from germline, CDR1 is SGDLS and CDR2 is YYNGEE. The V end was cut by 2 bases, the J end by 0 bases, with 2 bases between. This CDR3 has 13 amino acids. As DNA, the CDR3 is TGTGCCAGCAGCGTCACGAACACCGGGGAGCTGTTTTTT. This translates into CASSVTNTGELFF.

The chain couples TRBV11-2 to TRBJ1-4; D unclear. V was pared by 7 bases and J by 0 bases, with 15 bases between. Germline V gives CDR1 SGHAT, CDR2 FQNNGV. This CDR3 is 16 amino acids long. The CDR3 coding sequence is TGTGCCAGCACCGTTGGAGGCTTTGCAACTAATGAAAAACTGTTTTTT. Translating it yields CASTVGGFATNEKLFF.

This rearrangement joins TRBV10-3 to TRBJ1-5; 7 bases fit TRBD1. After removal of 6 bases from V and 6 bases from J, the junction contained 8 bases not matched to a gene. The CDR3 loop spans 14 amino acids. Germline V gives CDR1 ENHRY, CDR2 SYGVKD. The CDR3 DNA reads TGTGCCATCAGGGGAACAGGGGAGAGTCAGCCCCAGCATTTT. The encoded protein is CAIRGTGESQPQHF.

V gene TRBV27 combines with J gene TRBJ2-1, with D possibly matching TRBD2 (6 bases). From germline, CDR1 is MNHEY and CDR2 SMNVEV (reference sequence). This CDR3 is built from 14 residues. V was cut by 5 bases and J by 4 bases, with 12 bases left in between. In DNA, the CDR3 is TGTGCCAGCAGTCATCGTGGGGGGTACAATGAGCAGTTCTTC. Amino acids: CASSHRGGYNEQFF.

This clone has ten or more counts. V is TRBV13 and J is TRBJ2-7; TRBD2 matches 7 bases. The germline CDR1 and CDR2 sequences are PRHDT and FYEKMQ (reference sequence). The V and J ends lost 5 bases and 5 bases, in that order; junction bases with no gene match: 9. There are 14 residues in the CDR3. In nucleotides, the CDR3 is TGTGCCAGCAGCCCCGGGGACTATGCCCACGAGCAGTACTTC. Translating gives CASSPGDYAHEQYF.

The J gene is TRBJ2-7, the V gene TRBV19; D is perhaps TRBD2 (7 bases). CDR3 length equals 12 residues. Germline CDR1 reads LNHDA; CDR2 reads SQIVND (reference sequence). The V gene lost 8 bases and the J gene lost 2 bases, with 10 bases spanning the gap. DNA for the CDR3: TGTGCCAGTGGGAGGGGGACCTACGAGCAGTACTTC. Translating it yields CASGRGTYEQYF.

The V gene is TRBV16, the J gene TRBJ2-3; the match to TRBD2 covers 10 bases. Germline V gives CDR1 KGHSY, CDR2 FQNENV. J lost 1 base, V lost 4 bases, and 5 bases had no gene match. This CDR3 is 16 amino acids long. This chain's CDR3 is CASSLITSGGTDTQYF. CDR3 bases: TGTGCCAGCAGCCTTATCACTAGCGGGGGCACAGATACGCAGTATTTT.

The V and J genes are TRBV11-1 and TRBJ1-6; TRBD1 agrees at 7 bases. V gave up 6 bases and J gave up 0 bases; unmatched junction bases: 8. The germline CDR1 and CDR2 sequences are SGHAT and FQDESV (reference sequence). This CDR3 has 17 amino acids. CDR3 DNA: TGTGCCAGCAGTAAGGGACAGACGAGCTCCTATAATTCACCCCTCCACTTT. Amino acid sequence: CASSKGQTSSYNSPLHF.

The chain is built from TRBV2 and TRBJ2-3, with 8 bases fitting TRBD1. V was pared by 7 bases and J by 6 bases, with 15 bases of the junction left unmatched. This CDR3 is 16 amino acids long. Germline lookup yields CDR1 SNHLY and CDR2 FYNNEI. The CDR3 protein is CASTRRGSGGRDTQYF. As DNA, the CDR3 is TGTGCCAGCACCCGAAGGGGGTCAGGGGGCCGGGATACGCAGTATTTT.

The chain links TRBV5-8 to TRBJ2-1, with TRBD2 identical over 8 bases. Germline CDR1 and CDR2: SGHTS and YDEGEE. This CDR3 region has 15 residues. J was trimmed by 2 bases and V by 7 bases; bases with no gene match: 8. The CDR3 bases are TGTGCCAGCGGGTTGGCGGGAGGCACCTACAATGAGCAGTTCTTC. It codes for CASGLAGGTYNEQFF.

The rearrangement uses TRBV6-8 and TRBJ2-1, with a tentative D call TRBD2 (6 bases). With 2 bases removed from V and 2 bases from J, the gap between germline ends came to 13 bases. Germline CDR1 MNHGY, CDR2 SAAAGT. This CDR3 region has 16 residues. DNA of the CDR3: TGTGCCAGCAGTTACCCGACTAGGGTCACCTACAATGAGCAGTTCTTC. Encoded protein: CASSYPTRVTYNEQFF.

The DNA for the CDR3 is TGTGCCAGCAGCCCCTACGGGGCTTCGATTGAAAAACTGTTTTTT. It codes for CASSPYGASIEKLFF. The chain has TRBV9 and TRBJ1-4; weak D call: TRBD1 (5 bases). The CDR3 runs to 15 residues. Germline V gene lookup returns CDR1 SGDLS and CDR2 YYNGEE. Trimming took 4 bases from V and 7 from J, leaving 17 bases between them.

This sequence joins TRBV5-4 and TRBJ2-7; the match to TRBD2 covers 8 bases. Germline CDR1 SGHNT, CDR2 YYREEE (reference sequence). The CDR3 is 15 amino acids. V was clipped by 4 bases and J by 6 bases; unmatched bases: 12. For the CDR3, the DNA is TGTGCCAGCAGCCCCAGCCACGGACTAGCTTTCGAGCAGTACTTC. It yields the protein CASSPSHGLAFEQYF.

The CDR3 spells CASSLTTGNGYTF. The CDR3 DNA reads as TGTGCCAGCAGCTTAACTACAGGGAATGGCTACACCTTC. The rearrangement uses TRBV7-9 and TRBJ1-2, with D maybe TRBD1 (6 bases). Germline V gene sequence: CDR1 SEHNR, CDR2 FQNEAQ (reference sequence). Trimming removed 2 bases from V and 6 bases from J, with 10 bases in between. CDR3 length equals 13 residues.

The chain employs TRBV5-5 and TRBJ2-1; 8 nucleotides align to TRBD1. Germline-derived CDR1 and CDR2 are SGHKS and YYEKEE (reference sequence). The CDR3 length is 15 residues. The J segment lost 2 bases and the V segment lost 4 bases, leaving 5 bases of the junction unmatched. CDR3 DNA sequence: TGTGCCAGCAGCCCCGGACAGGGAGCCTACAATGAGCAGTTCTTC. This gives the protein CASSPGQGAYNEQFF.

This chain links TRBV7-3 with TRBJ2-1; 7 nucleotides line up with TRBD1. Looked up from germline, CDR1 is SGHTA and CDR2 is FQGTGA. The trim removed 6 bases at V and 4 bases at J, leaving 9 bases unmatched. The CDR3 sequence is 15 residues long. The CDR3 DNA follows: TGTGCCAGCAGTTCACAGGGGAGAGAGTACAATGAGCAGTTCTTC. It translates to CASSSQGREYNEQFF.

This rearrangement joins TRBV5-5 to TRBJ1-1; D may be TRBD1 (5 bases). The germline CDR1 and CDR2 sequences are SGHKS and YYEKEE (reference sequence). V gave up 0 bases and J gave up 5 bases, with 14 bases separating them. The CDR3 is made up of 15 amino acids. CDR3 residues: CASSLAPGGRTEAFF. The CDR3 nucleotides are TGTGCCAGCAGCTTGGCTCCGGGGGGAAGGACTGAAGCTTTCTTT.

This chain links TRBV18 with TRBJ1-5; D unresolved. V was clipped by 2 bases and J by 9 bases, with 11 bases between them. There are 13 residues in the CDR3. Germline CDR1 reads KGHSH; CDR2 reads LQKENI. CDR3 amino acids: CASSPSDTLPQHF. The CDR3 coding sequence is TGTGCCAGCTCACCATCAGACACCTTGCCCCAGCATTTT.

This chain joins TRBV9 and TRBJ2-5; a possible D gene is TRBD2 (6 bases). The germline V and J ends were trimmed by 0 bases and 3 bases, with 18 bases remaining between them. Germline lookup yields CDR1 SGDLS and CDR2 YYNGEE. The CDR3 loop spans 17 amino acids. CDR3 nucleotides: TGTGCCAGCAGCGTAGATCGAGGGAGGTACGCGGAAGAGACCCAGTACTTC. Translation gives CASSVDRGRYAEETQYF.

The chain uses TRBV27 and TRBJ1-2, with 7 bases aligning to TRBD1. CDR1 and CDR2 (germline): MNHEY, SMNVEV (reference sequence). V trimming: 2 bases; J trimming: 8 bases; junction bases outside the gene matches: 14. The CDR3 extends over 16 amino acids. The CDR3 region is CASSLRAGGPMRGYTF. In nucleotides, the CDR3 is TGTGCCAGCAGTTTAAGAGCAGGGGGTCCAATGAGGGGCTACACCTTC.